The 19 T cell receptor beta chains given below trace back to one sample, sequenced in a study of neoadjuvant anti-PD-1 for oral cavity cancer. Profiling relied on immunoSEQ multiplex PCR, and the TCRdb table lists in-frame clones only, not all of them. This sample has over 15,000 clones, with about three quarters found just once. The sequencing used PBMCs, collected before nivolumab (anti-PD-1) treatment. These receptors originate from a person between 35 and 79 years old with oral cavity squamous cell carcinoma.

This clone was seen more than once but under ten times. The chain employs TRBV7-9 and TRBJ2-2; D is perhaps TRBD1 (6 bases). Trimming took off 5 bases at V and 4 bases at J, with 8 bases between the two ends. Germline CDR1 and CDR2: SEHNR and FQNEAQ (reference sequence). The CDR3 covers 13 residues. The chain's CDR3 is CASSLRGTGELFF. The CDR3 DNA sequence: TGTGCCAGCAGCCTCAGGGGCACCGGGGAGCTGTTTTTT.

This clone was observed once. At one boundary the junction diverges from the germline segment, which might be a read error. The rearrangement uses TRBV7-7 and TRBJ2-3; 14 nucleotides line up with TRBD2. CDR3 length: 15 amino acids. The germline V gene encodes CDR1 SSHAT and CDR2 FNYEAQ (reference sequence). The CDR3 spells CASSPGTSGGDTQYF. CDR3 bases: TGTGCTAGCAGCCCCGGGACTAGCGGGGGAGATACGCAGTATTTT.

V usage is TRBV28 and J usage is TRBJ1-5, with D possibly matching TRBD1 (5 bases). The germline CDR1 and CDR2 sequences are MDHEN and SYDVKM. V was cut by 8 bases and J by 0 bases, with 14 bases left in between. The CDR3 has 15 residues. As DNA, the CDR3 is TGTGCCAGCGGAGCGGGGCCCAATAGCAATCAGCCCCAGCATTTT. This translates into CASGAGPNSNQPQHF.

The chain combines TRBV28 with TRBJ2-5; no clear D. Trimming left V 3 bases short and J 5 bases short, with 19 bases between. CDR1 and CDR2 (germline): MDHEN, SYDVKM. CDR3 size: 16 residues. CDR3 bases: TGTGCCAGCAGTTTTTTCGCCATCAGGATGGGTGAGACCCAGTACTTC. As protein: CASSFFAIRMGETQYF. The whole variable domain, filled in from reference TRBV28 and TRBJ2-5, reads DVKVTQSSRYLVKRTGEKVFLECVQDMDHENMFWYRQDPGLGLRLIYFSYDVKMKEKGDIPEGYSVSREKKERFSLILESASTNQTSMYLCASSFFAIRMGETQYFGPGTRLLVL.

This chain connects TRBV7-2 to TRBJ2-7; D call uncertain. Germline loops: CDR1 SGHTA, CDR2 FQGNSA. The CDR3 runs 11 residues. Trimming left V 2 bases short and J 4 bases short, with 3 bases between. The CDR3 here is CASSLRYEQYF. CDR3 DNA: TGTGCCAGCAGCTTAAGGTACGAGCAGTACTTC.

The V gene is TRBV28, the J gene TRBJ2-2; D not resolved. In germline, CDR1 is MDHEN, CDR2 SYDVKM. V was pared by 8 bases and J by 5 bases, with 18 bases between. The CDR3 is 15 amino acids. CDR3: CASEGRRSRTGELFF. In nucleotides, the CDR3 is TGTGCCAGCGAAGGCAGGCGGTCCCGGACCGGGGAGCTGTTTTTT.

The CDR3 loop is CASSEVGVRDYEQYF. DNA of the CDR3: TGTGCCAGCAGTGAAGTAGGGGTTCGAGACTACGAGCAGTACTTC. The V call is TRBV2, the J call TRBJ2-7; TRBD1 might be the D (5 bases). CDR1 and CDR2 from the germline V gene are SNHLY and FYNNEI. The length of the CDR3 is 15 residues. Between the trimmed V and J ends, which lost 1 base and 3 bases, there was a span of 13 bases. The entire variable domain, with the rest obtained from reference TRBV2 and TRBJ2-7, is as follows: EPEVTQTPSHQVTQMGQEVILRCVPISNHLYFYWYRQILGQKVEFLVSFYNNEISEKSEIFDDQFSVERPDGSNFTLKIRSTKLEDSAMYFCASSEVGVRDYEQYFGPGTRLTVT.

The V and J genes are TRBV2 and TRBJ2-1, with 10 positions matching TRBD2. Germline V gives CDR1 SNHLY, CDR2 FYNNEI. V shed 2 bases, J shed 9 bases, and the junction held 7 bases outside the gene matches. The CDR3 runs 15 residues. In nucleotides, the CDR3 is TGTGCCAGCAGTGAATCGCTAGCGGGGGTAGGTGAGCAGTTCTTC. As protein: CASSESLAGVGEQFF.

There are a few counts of this clone. The chain combines TRBV14 with TRBJ1-2; D unclear. CDR3 size: 14 residues. V was trimmed by 1 base and J by 6 bases, leaving 12 bases between them. Germline values: CDR1 SGHDN, CDR2 FVKESK. This CDR3 reads CASSQGNRRNGYTF. In nucleotides, the CDR3 is TGTGCCAGCAGCCAAGGTAACCGGAGAAATGGCTACACCTTC.

Here the CDR3 reads CASSLLAGAGELFF. The CDR3 DNA follows: TGTGCCAGCAGCTTACTTGCGGGGGCCGGGGAGCTGTTTTTT. The chain has TRBV7-9 and TRBJ2-2; 7 bases agree with TRBD2. This CDR3 is 14 amino acids long. J was trimmed by 6 bases and V by 2 bases; bases with no gene match: 3. Germline lookup yields CDR1 SEHNR and CDR2 FQNEAQ (reference sequence).

This clone was found a few times. The rearrangement joins TRBV2 to TRBJ1-5; 8 bases map to TRBD1. Germline V gene sequence: CDR1 SNHLY, CDR2 FYNNEI. V gave up 9 bases and J gave up 0 bases; unmatched junction bases: 4. The CDR3 runs to 14 residues. This chain's CDR3 is CARGTGVSNQPQHF. The CDR3 DNA is TGTGCCAGGGGGACAGGCGTTAGCAATCAGCCCCAGCATTTT.

The chain joins TRBV27 to TRBJ2-1; 10 bases are shared with TRBD2. J gave up 1 base and V 6 bases, and 0 bases lay outside the gene matches. Germline lookup yields CDR1 MNHEY and CDR2 SMNVEV (reference sequence). The CDR3 sequence is 14 residues long. For the CDR3, the DNA is TGTGCCAGCAGGACTAGCGGGTCCTACAATGAGCAGTTCTTC. The encoded protein is CASRTSGSYNEQFF.

V gene TRBV7-8 combines with J gene TRBJ1-3; perhaps TRBD1 as D (5 bases). The CDR3 spans 12 residues. Germline assignment: CDR1 SGHVS and CDR2 FQNEAQ. V lost 8 bases and J lost 4, with 9 bases in between. The DNA of the CDR3 is TGTGCCAGCCGGGGGGGAGGAAACACCATATATTTT. It is translated as CASRGGGNTIYF. The full variable domain, with the rest looked up from reference TRBV7-8 and TRBJ1-3, is GAGVSQSPRYKVAKRGQDVALRCDPISGHVSLFWYQQALGQGPEFLTYFQNEAQLDKSGLPSDRFFAERPEGSVSTLKIQRTQQEDSAVYLCASRGGGNTIYFGEGSWLTVV.

This chain joins TRBV10-3 and TRBJ2-2; a weak D match, TRBD1 (5 bases). In germline, CDR1 is ENHRY, CDR2 SYGVKD. V was cut by 0 bases and J by 6 bases, with 8 bases left in between. The CDR3 consists of 14 residues. CDR3 nucleotides: TGTGCCATCAGTGAGTCTAGGGGCGCCGGGGAGCTGTTTTTT. Amino acid sequence: CAISESRGAGELFF.

This clone came up once. The chain recombines TRBV2 with TRBJ2-5, with unresolved D. This CDR3 spans 13 amino acids. Trimming shortened V by 2 bases and J by 1 base, and 5 bases separated the two germline ends. CDR1 and CDR2 (germline): SNHLY, FYNNEI. CDR3 protein: CASSELLQETQYF. CDR3 nucleotides: TGTGCCAGCAGTGAACTCCTCCAAGAGACCCAGTACTTC.

The J gene is TRBJ1-5, the V gene TRBV5-4; TRBD1 matches 9 bases. The ends lost 3 bases at V and 4 bases at J; junction bases unmatched: 2. The CDR3 is 14 residues long. In germline, CDR1 is SGHNT, CDR2 YYREEE (reference sequence). The CDR3 sequence: CASSSDRGNQPQHF. For the CDR3, the DNA is TGTGCCAGCAGCTCTGACAGGGGGAATCAGCCCCAGCATTTT.

This clone was seen a handful of times. The rearrangement uses TRBV5-6 and TRBJ2-5, with 8 bases aligning to TRBD1. Trimming cost V 1 base and J 2 bases; bases outside gene matches: 10. Per the germline V gene, CDR1 is SGHDT and CDR2 is YYEEEE. The CDR3 loop spans 17 amino acids. Written as DNA, the CDR3 is TGTGCCAGCAGCTTGTGGACAGGGACTTTGGGACAAGAGACCCAGTACTTC. Translation: CASSLWTGTLGQETQYF.

This clone has only one observation. The V call is TRBV27, the J call TRBJ2-7; D not resolved. CDR3 length: 12 amino acids. The V gene's germline CDR1 is MNHEY and CDR2 SMNVEV (reference sequence). The ends were cut back, 5 bases at V and 7 bases at J, with 12 bases in the middle. DNA for the CDR3: TGTGCCAGCAGTACCAGTCGGCGAGAGCAGTACTTC. Its protein product is CASSTSRREQYF.

The chain carries TRBV7-8 and TRBJ1-1; TRBD1 is a possible D gene (6 bases). Trimming left V 7 bases short and J 0 bases short, with 15 bases between. CDR3 length equals 15 residues. CDR1 is SGHVS and CDR2 is FQNEAQ in the germline V gene. The CDR3 protein is CASTATQGMNTEAFF. CDR3 coding DNA: TGTGCCAGCACCGCAACCCAGGGGATGAACACTGAAGCTTTCTTT.